The rows below give T cell receptor beta chains drawn from one sample of a study of T cell changes during pregnancy in multiple sclerosis. TCRdb's copy holds only in-frame clones and misses some; the assay was immunoSEQ multiplex PCR. The profile covers about 67,000 clones, with 90% appearing a single time and more than 1.4% taken by the ten largest. Sequences were derived from peripheral blood, sampled in the third trimester of pregnancy. These receptor sequences come from a female donor with multiple sclerosis, enrolled in a pregnancy study. Each CDR3 is given with its conserved first and last residue. The order of the fields is J gene, V gene, clone size, D gene, CDR3 protein, CDR3 DNA. A D gene is named only where the DNA matches it firmly. Some rows mark clone size as missing; the rest say once, few, many or name a class of expanded clone.

>TRBJ2-1|TRBV6-1|once|-
CASSRDSAYNEQFF
TGTGCCAGCAGCCGGGACTCGGCTTACAATGAGCAGTTCTTC
>TRBJ1-4|TRBV27|once|TRBD1
CASSTTGTGATNEKLFF
TGTGCCAGCAGTACTACCGGGACAGGGGCAACTAATGAAAAACTGTTTTTT
>TRBJ1-4|TRBV7-9|once|TRBD1
CASSWKDRATNEKLFF
TGTGCCAGCAGCTGGAAAGACAGGGCAACTAATGAAAAACTGTTTTTT
>TRBJ1-4|TRBV7-2|-|-
CASTQRAGANEKLFF
TGTGCCAGCACTCAACGGGCAGGGGCTAATGAAAAACTGTTTTTT
>TRBJ2-4|TRBV19|-|-
CASSMSFVRVGGKNIQYF
TGTGCCAGTAGTATGTCCTTTGTTCGGGTTGGGGGGAAAAACATTCAGTACTTC
>TRBJ1-4|TRBV6-5|-|-
CATGVRDEKLFF
TGTGCTACGGGGGTTAGGGACGAAAAACTGTTTTTT
>TRBJ1-2|TRBV27|-|TRBD1
CASSNGDRGYGYTF
TGTGCCAGCAGCAACGGTGACAGGGGCTATGGCTACACCTTC
>TRBJ1-1|TRBV9|once|TRBD1
CASYPNRGQSTEAFF
TGTGCCAGCTACCCGAACAGGGGGCAGAGTACTGAAGCTTTCTTT
>TRBJ2-4|TRBV5-4|-|TRBD2
CASSLGGGAVNIQYF
TGTGCCAGCAGCTTGGGCGGGGGGGCGGTGAACATTCAGTACTTC
>TRBJ2-5|TRBV7-8|-|-
CASSLGLEETQYF
TGTGCCAGCAGCTTAGGACTAGAAGAGACCCAGTACTTC
>TRBJ2-7|TRBV12-5|-|-
CASGLMYSTSSESEAYEQYF
TGTGCTAGTGGTTTGATGTACAGTACTAGCAGCGAAAGCGAAGCATACGAGCAGTACTTC
>TRBJ1-5|TRBV12-5|-|-
CASGLAPGTFDQPQHF
TGTGCTAGTGGTTTGGCACCCGGGACATTTGATCAGCCCCAGCATTTT
>TRBJ1-4|TRBV7-2|-|TRBD1
CASSVQGAEKLFF
TGTGCCAGCAGCGTCCAGGGGGCTGAAAAACTGTTTTTT
>TRBJ2-4|TRBV30|-|-
CAWSVRAGGNIQYF
TGTGCCTGGAGTGTTAGAGCGGGTGGGAACATTCAGTACTTC
>TRBJ2-1|TRBV6-5|-|-
CASSYPQGGPLNEQFF
TGTGCCAGCAGTTACCCCCAGGGCGGCCCACTGAATGAGCAGTTCTTC
>TRBJ2-5|TRBV27|-|TRBD1
CASSSLQGVETQYF
TGTGCCAGCAGTTCACTACAGGGGGTGGAGACCCAGTACTTC
>TRBJ2-1|TRBV18|-|TRBD1
CASSPRTGESSEQFF
TGTGCCAGCTCACCACGGACAGGGGAATCGAGTGAGCAGTTCTTC
>TRBJ1-5|TRBV2|-|-
CASRFQDSNQPQHF
TGTGCCAGCAGGTTTCAGGATAGCAATCAGCCCCAGCATTTT
>TRBJ2-2|TRBV7-2|-|TRBD1
CASSLRTGLTGELFF
TGTGCCAGCAGCTTGAGGACAGGGTTGACCGGGGAGCTGTTTTTT
>TRBJ1-1|TRBV6-4|-|TRBD1
CASRGTGGAYTEAFF
TGTGCCAGCAGGGGGACAGGGGGCGCGTACACTGAAGCTTTCTTT
>TRBJ2-5|TRBV7-2|-|TRBD1
CASSRGTVQETQYF
TGTGCCAGCAGCCGAGGGACAGTCCAAGAGACCCAGTACTTC
>TRBJ2-1|TRBV19|once|TRBD1
CASSIRDSAVF
TGTGCCAGTAGTATCCGGGACAGTGCGGTCTTC
>TRBJ2-1|TRBV27|few|TRBD2
CASSLFPSGNGEQFF
TGTGCCAGCAGTTTATTCCCTAGCGGGAATGGTGAGCAGTTCTTC
>TRBJ2-1|TRBV19|-|-
CASSVSWDINEQFF
TGTGCCAGTAGTGTCTCCTGGGACATAAATGAGCAGTTCTTC